The 13 T cell receptor beta chains given below trace back to one sample, sequenced in a study of identical twins. TCRdb recomputed calls from the 5' RACE reads with MiXCR, one row per CDR3 protein. Of roughly 1.6 million distinct CDR3 sequences listed, roughly 35% are singletons. Sequencing input: cord blood. These receptors were taken from a newborn girl in good health.

This clonotype was observed a few times. V is TRBV20-1 and J is TRBJ1-2; D remains unclear. The CDR3 covers 14 residues. Deletions cut 1 base from V and 2 bases from J, with 11 bases between. Germline values: CDR1 DFQATT, CDR2 SNEGSKA (reference sequence). The CDR3 is CSARGTGINYGYTF. CDR3 coding DNA: TGCAGTGCTAGAGGAACCGGGATCAACTATGGCTACACCTTC.

With regard to this clonotype: The junction differs from germline at one of its ends, possibly a read error. V usage is TRBV2 and J usage is TRBJ2-2; D possibly matches TRBD1 or TRBD2 (5 bases each). This CDR3 is built from 14 residues. Germline V lookup: CDR1 SNHLY, CDR2 FYNNEI. In DNA, the CDR3 is TGTGCCAGCAGGGCTAGACAGATTACCGGGGAGTTGTTTTTT. Translating it yields CASRARQITGELFF.

The gene calls are TRBV20-1 and TRBJ2-5; D may be TRBD2 (6 bases). Looked up from germline, CDR1 is DFQATT and CDR2 is SNEGSKA (reference sequence). CDR3 length: 14 amino acids. The ends were cut back, 1 base at V and 0 bases at J, with 9 bases in the middle. The CDR3 nucleotides are TGCAGTGCTAGAGCTGGCGGGGACCAAGAGACCCAGTACTTC. Residues: CSARAGGDQETQYF.

In its sample, this clonotype was seen a few times. The genes are TRBV5-1 and TRBJ2-7; 11 nucleotides align to TRBD2. Germline V lookup: CDR1 SGHRS, CDR2 YFSETQ. Unmatched junction bases numbered 6, after V lost 4 bases and J lost 3 bases. The CDR3 runs 15 residues. The CDR3 bases are TGCGCCAGCAGCCTACCCGGGACTAGCGGCTACGAGCAGTACTTC. It codes for CASSLPGTSGYEQYF. Full variable domain (remainder filled in from reference TRBV5-1 and TRBJ2-7): KAGVTQTPRYLIKTRGQQVTLSCSPISGHRSVSWYQQTPGQGLQFLFEYFSETQRNKGNFPGRFSGRQFSNSRSEMNVSTLELGDSALYLCASSLPGTSGYEQYFGPGTRLTVT.

In its sample, this clonotype was seen a few times. The V call is TRBV3-1, the J call TRBJ2-1; D is ambiguous. The length of the CDR3 is 14 residues. Germline V gene data show CDR1 as LGHDT and CDR2 as YNNKEL (reference sequence). Trimming removed 4 bases at V and 8 bases at J, with 15 bases between. The CDR3 sequence: CASSPCLSAYEQFF. The DNA of the CDR3 is TGTGCCAGCAGCCCCTGCCTTAGTGCCTATGAGCAGTTCTTC.

V usage is TRBV4-1 and J usage is TRBJ2-7; D unclear. The CDR3 totals 15 residues. Trimming took off 1 base at V and 0 bases at J, with 10 bases between the two ends. CDR1 is MGHRA, CDR2 YSYEKL, per germline. DNA for the CDR3: TGCGCCAGCAGCCAAGCTTGGTGGAGCTCCTACGAGCAGTACTTC. This encodes CASSQAWWSSYEQYF.

V is TRBV20-1 and J is TRBJ2-3, with a tentative D call TRBD1 (5 bases). There are 20 residues in the CDR3. Looked up from germline, CDR1 is DFQATT and CDR2 is SNEGSKA (reference sequence). Trimming removed 0 bases at V and 6 bases at J, with 31 bases between. DNA of the CDR3: TGCAGTGCTAGAGATCGATACACTGGAATGGCCGAATTTGGGGCGGATACGCAGTATTTT. This gives the protein CSARDRYTGMAEFGADTQYF.

The chain joins TRBV25-1 to TRBJ2-2; TRBD1 agrees at 10 bases. CDR3 length: 17 residues. V was pared by 0 bases and J by 4 bases, with 5 bases of the junction left unmatched. Looked up from germline, CDR1 is MGHDK and CDR2 is SYGVNS. As DNA, the CDR3 is TGTGCCAGCAGTGAATATACCCGGACAGGGGGCACCGGGGAGCTGTTTTTT. Translation: CASSEYTRTGGTGELFF.

This clonotype was detected only a few times. The chain couples TRBV20-1 to TRBJ2-3; D is possibly TRBD2 (6 bases). The CDR3 sequence is 17 residues long. Trimming removed 0 bases at V and 3 bases at J, with 19 bases between. Germline values: CDR1 DFQATT, CDR2 SNEGSKA (reference sequence). CDR3 region: CSARDLEGPRRTDTQYF. Written as DNA, the CDR3 is TGCAGTGCTAGAGATCTGGAGGGGCCCCGTAGAACAGATACGCAGTATTTT.

The chain combines TRBV28 with TRBJ1-4, with 9 bases identical to TRBD1. The trim removed 1 base at V and 8 bases at J, leaving 11 bases unmatched. Germline V lookup: CDR1 MDHEN, CDR2 SYDVKM. The CDR3 runs to 17 residues. This CDR3 reads CASSLSRSTGGKEKLFF. CDR3 nucleotides: TGTGCCAGCAGTTTATCCAGATCGACAGGGGGTAAAGAAAAACTGTTTTTT.

This sequence joins TRBV2 and TRBJ2-6; 14 bases are a match to TRBD2. V dropped 4 bases and J dropped 12; count of bases not matched to a gene: 5. The CDR3 covers 15 residues. Looked up from germline, CDR1 is SNHLY and CDR2 is FYNNEI. The CDR3 coding sequence is TGTGCCAGCAGTGGACTAGCGGGGGGGCCGAGCGTCCTGACTTTC. Translation: CASSGLAGGPSVLTF.

The chain links TRBV7-8 to TRBJ2-2; D is possibly TRBD1 (5 bases). This CDR3 has 13 amino acids. V lost 7 bases and J 5 bases, leaving 11 bases between the germline ends. From germline, CDR1 is SGHVS and CDR2 FQNEAQ. The CDR3 bases are TGTGCCAGCATACAACAGGATACCGGGGAGCTGTTTTTT. Protein: CASIQQDTGELFF.

This clonotype came up a few times. The chain links TRBV3-1 to TRBJ2-1, with 7 bases fitting TRBD2. CDR3 size: 16 residues. V was clipped by 4 bases and J by 0 bases; unmatched bases: 6. In germline, CDR1 is LGHDT, CDR2 YNNKEL (reference sequence). CDR3 bases: TGTGCCAGCAGCCGGGGTAGCGGGCTCTCCTACAATGAGCAGTTCTTC. Protein sequence: CASSRGSGLSYNEQFF.